This entry describes one T cell receptor (beta chain). Unique molecular identifiers were used to barcode this TCRbeta library. MiXCR, run by TCRdb on the PCR reads, gives a single entry per CDR3 protein. The data show 550,000 to 600,000 distinct CDR3 sequences, with roughly 24% seen just once and 13% to 15% held by the top ten. This entry is derived from a study of T-cell reconstitution after alpha-beta-depleted transplantation in children. CDR3 length: 14 residues. Deletions cut 5 bases from V and 5 bases from J, with 11 bases between. From germline, CDR1 is KGHDR and CDR2 SFDVKD. The sequences come from PBMCs, mostly from graft donor cells, collected 360 days after TCRalphabeta/CD19-depleted stem cell transplant. The rearrangement links TRBV24-1 to TRBJ2-2, with a possible D match to TRBD1 (6 bases). This TCR was recovered from a boy under two years old who had a stem cell transplant for acute myeloid leukemia, so the T cells may come from the graft donor. CDR3 loop: CATSGGTLTGELFF. The CDR3 DNA is TGTGCCACCAGTGGGGGGACATTGACCGGGGAGCTGTTTTTT.